The clone carrying this T cell receptor beta chain was seen only a few times. The antigen remains unidentified. The source of the sample is a study of T cell repertoires in cytomegalovirus infection. The CDR3 is 13 amino acids. Germline CDR1 reads MNHEY; CDR2 reads SVGAGI. Trimming removed 3 bases from V and 6 bases from J, with 9 bases in between. MiXCR, applied by TCRdb to the reads, yields one record per CDR3 protein. The sample holds under 450,000 distinct CDR3 sequences, around a third seen once. This clonotype was obtained from a human donor in good health (CMV status not recorded). Some clones in this sample may be carry-over from other donors' samples. Material: cultured PBMCs, obtained from culture after CMV antigen stimulation. V gene TRBV6-5 combines with J gene TRBJ1-5; D call uncertain. CDR3 region: CASSYSRIQPQHF. The CDR3 DNA sequence: TGTGCCAGCAGTTATTCGAGGATTCAGCCCCAGCATTTT.